This T cell receptor beta chain was recorded in a study of blood T cells in healthy people across ages. It was with a sample-barcoded 5' primer and a J-beta primer mix that a second PCR of roughly 7 to 11 cycles was run. MiXCR, run by TCRdb on the 5' RACE reads, gives a single entry per CDR3 protein. The table has about 580,000 distinct CDR3 sequences, around half seen once; the top ten hold approximately 23%. This CDR3 contains 14 residues. Germline V gives CDR1 SQVTM, CDR2 ANQGSEA. V lost 7 bases and J 0 bases, leaving 10 bases between the germline ends. The clonotype comes from a man at least 80 years old in good health. Sequencing was carried out using blood. V and J are TRBV29-1 and TRBJ2-6; D is possibly TRBD1 (6 bases). In DNA form, the CDR3 reads TGCAGCGCCCGGACAGCCTCTGGGGCCAACGTCCTGACTTTC. This encodes CSARTASGANVLTF.